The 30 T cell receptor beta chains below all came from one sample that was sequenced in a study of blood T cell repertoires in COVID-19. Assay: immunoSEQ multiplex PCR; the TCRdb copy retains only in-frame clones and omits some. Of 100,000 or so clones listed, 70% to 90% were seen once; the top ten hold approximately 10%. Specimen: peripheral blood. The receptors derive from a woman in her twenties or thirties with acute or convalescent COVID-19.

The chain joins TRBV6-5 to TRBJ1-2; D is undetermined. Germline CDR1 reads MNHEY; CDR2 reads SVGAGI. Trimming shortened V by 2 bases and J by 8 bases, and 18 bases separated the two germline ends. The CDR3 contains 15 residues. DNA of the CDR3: TGTGCCAGCAGTTACAGTATCGAGGGAGTTGGCGGCTACACCTTC. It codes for CASSYSIEGVGGYTF.

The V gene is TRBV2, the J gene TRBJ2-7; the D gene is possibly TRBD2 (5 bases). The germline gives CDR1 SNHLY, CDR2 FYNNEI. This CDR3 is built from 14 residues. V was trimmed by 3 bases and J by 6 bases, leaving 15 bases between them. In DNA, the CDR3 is TGTGCCAGCAGTGATCGTATCGGGAAGGGCGAGCAGTACTTC. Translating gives CASSDRIGKGEQYF.

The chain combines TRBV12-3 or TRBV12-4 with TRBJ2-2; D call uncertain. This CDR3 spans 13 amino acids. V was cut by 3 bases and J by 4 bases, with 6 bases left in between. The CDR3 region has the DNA TGTGCCAGCAGTTTTATTCGCACCGGGGAGCTGTTTTTT. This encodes CASSFIRTGELFF.

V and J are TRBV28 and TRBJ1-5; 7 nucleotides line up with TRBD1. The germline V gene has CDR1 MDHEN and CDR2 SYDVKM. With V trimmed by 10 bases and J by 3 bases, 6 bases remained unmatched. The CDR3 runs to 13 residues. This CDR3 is CAIRQGSNQPQHF. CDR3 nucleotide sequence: TGTGCCATCAGACAGGGTTCCAATCAGCCCCAGCATTTT.

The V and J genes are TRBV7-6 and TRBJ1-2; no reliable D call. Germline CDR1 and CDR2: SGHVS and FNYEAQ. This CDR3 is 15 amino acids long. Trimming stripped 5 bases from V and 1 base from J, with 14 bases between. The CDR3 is CASSLLGEVNYGYTF. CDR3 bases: TGTGCCAGCAGCCTACTGGGTGAGGTTAACTATGGCTACACCTTC. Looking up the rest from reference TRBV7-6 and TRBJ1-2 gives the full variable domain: GAGVSQSPRYKVTKRGQDVALRCDPISGHVSLYWYRQALGQGPEFLTYFNYEAQQDKSGLPNDRFSAERPEGSISTLTIQRTEQRDSAMYRCASSLLGEVNYGYTFGSGTRLTVV.

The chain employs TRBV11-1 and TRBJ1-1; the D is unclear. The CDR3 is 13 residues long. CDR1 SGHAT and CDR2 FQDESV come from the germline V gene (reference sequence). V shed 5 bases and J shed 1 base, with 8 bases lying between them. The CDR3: CASSPSGNTEAFF. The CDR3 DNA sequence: TGTGCCAGCAGCCCTTCGGGGAACACTGAAGCTTTCTTT.

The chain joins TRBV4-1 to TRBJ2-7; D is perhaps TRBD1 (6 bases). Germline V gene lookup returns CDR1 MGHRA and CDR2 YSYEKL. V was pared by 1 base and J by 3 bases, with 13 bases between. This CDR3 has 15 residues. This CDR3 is CASSQVLGRGYEQYF. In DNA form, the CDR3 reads TGCGCCAGCAGCCAAGTTTTAGGCAGGGGCTACGAGCAGTACTTC.

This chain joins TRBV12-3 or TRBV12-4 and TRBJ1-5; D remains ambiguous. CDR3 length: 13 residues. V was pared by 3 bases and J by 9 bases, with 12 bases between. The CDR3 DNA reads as TGTGCCAGCAGTTTTATCAGGTTTGGGCCCCAGCATTTT. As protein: CASSFIRFGPQHF.

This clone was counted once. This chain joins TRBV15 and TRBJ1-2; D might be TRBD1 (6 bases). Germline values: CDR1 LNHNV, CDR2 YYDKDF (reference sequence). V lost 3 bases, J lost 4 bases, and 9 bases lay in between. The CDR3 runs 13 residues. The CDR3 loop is CATSRGQLYGYTF. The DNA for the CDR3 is TGTGCCACCAGCAGGGGACAACTCTATGGCTACACCTTC.

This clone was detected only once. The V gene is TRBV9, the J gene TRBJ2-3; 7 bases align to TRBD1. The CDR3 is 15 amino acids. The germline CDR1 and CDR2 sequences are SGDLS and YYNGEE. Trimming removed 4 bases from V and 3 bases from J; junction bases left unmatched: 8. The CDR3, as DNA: TGTGCCAGCAGCCCTTTTGAGGGGGCGACAGATACGCAGTATTTT. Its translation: CASSPFEGATDTQYF.

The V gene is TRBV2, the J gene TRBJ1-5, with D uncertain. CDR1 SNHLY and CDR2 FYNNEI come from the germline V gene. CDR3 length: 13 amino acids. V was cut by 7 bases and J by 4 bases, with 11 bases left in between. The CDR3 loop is CASKVGFNQPQHF. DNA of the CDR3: TGTGCCAGCAAGGTCGGGTTTAATCAGCCCCAGCATTTT.

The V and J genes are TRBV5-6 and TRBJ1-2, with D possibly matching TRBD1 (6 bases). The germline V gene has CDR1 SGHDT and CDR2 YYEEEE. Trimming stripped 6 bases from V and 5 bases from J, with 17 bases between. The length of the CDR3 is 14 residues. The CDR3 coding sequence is TGTGCCAGCACCGAGGACAGCAGCCCTTATGGCTACACCTTC. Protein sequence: CASTEDSSPYGYTF.

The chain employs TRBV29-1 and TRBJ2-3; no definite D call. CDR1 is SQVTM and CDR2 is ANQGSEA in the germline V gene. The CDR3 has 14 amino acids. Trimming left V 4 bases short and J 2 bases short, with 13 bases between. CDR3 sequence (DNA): TGCAGCGTTGCGCAACTTACCCTCACAGATACGCAGTATTTT. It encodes CSVAQLTLTDTQYF.

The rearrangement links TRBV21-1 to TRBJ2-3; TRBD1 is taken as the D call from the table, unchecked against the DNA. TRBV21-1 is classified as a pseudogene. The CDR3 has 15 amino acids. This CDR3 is CASSKRTGKGDTQYF. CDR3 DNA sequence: TGTGCCAGCAGCAAAAGGACAGGGAAGGGAGATACGCAGTATTTT.

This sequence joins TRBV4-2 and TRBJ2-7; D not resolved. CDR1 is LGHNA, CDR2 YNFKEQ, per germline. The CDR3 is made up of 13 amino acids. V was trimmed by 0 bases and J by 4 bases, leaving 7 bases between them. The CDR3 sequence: CASSQDRTYEQYF. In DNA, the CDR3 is TGTGCCAGCAGCCAAGATAGAACTTACGAGCAGTACTTC.

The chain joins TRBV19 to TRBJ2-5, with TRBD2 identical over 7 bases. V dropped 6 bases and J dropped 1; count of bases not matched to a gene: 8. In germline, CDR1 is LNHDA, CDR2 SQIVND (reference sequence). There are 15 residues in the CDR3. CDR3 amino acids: CASRAPWGGQETQYF. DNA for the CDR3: TGTGCCAGTAGGGCTCCCTGGGGGGGCCAAGAGACCCAGTACTTC.

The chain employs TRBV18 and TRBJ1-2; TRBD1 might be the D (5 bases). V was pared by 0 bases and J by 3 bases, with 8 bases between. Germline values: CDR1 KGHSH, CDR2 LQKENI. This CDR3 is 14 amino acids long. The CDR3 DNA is TGTGCCAGCTCACCACCCGGGGGGGACTATGGCTACACCTTC. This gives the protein CASSPPGGDYGYTF.

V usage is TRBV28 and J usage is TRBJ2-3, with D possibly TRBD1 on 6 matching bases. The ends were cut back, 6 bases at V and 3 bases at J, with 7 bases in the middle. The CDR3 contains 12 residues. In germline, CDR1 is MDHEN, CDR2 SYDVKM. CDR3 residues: CASRQGTDTQYF. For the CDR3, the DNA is TGTGCCAGCAGACAGGGAACAGATACGCAGTATTTT.

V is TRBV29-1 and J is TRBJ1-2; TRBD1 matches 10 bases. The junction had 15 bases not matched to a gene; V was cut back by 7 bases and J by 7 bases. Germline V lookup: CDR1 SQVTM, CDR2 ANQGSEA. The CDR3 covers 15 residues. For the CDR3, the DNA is TGCAGCGCTCAATTTTCTGGACAGGGGGGTTTTGGCTACACCTTC. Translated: CSAQFSGQGGFGYTF.

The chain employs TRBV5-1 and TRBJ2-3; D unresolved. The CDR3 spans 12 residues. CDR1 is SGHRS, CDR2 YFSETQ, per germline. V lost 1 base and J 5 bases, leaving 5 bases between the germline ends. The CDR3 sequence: CASSLFQDTQYF. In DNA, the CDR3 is TGCGCCAGCAGCTTGTTCCAAGATACGCAGTATTTT.

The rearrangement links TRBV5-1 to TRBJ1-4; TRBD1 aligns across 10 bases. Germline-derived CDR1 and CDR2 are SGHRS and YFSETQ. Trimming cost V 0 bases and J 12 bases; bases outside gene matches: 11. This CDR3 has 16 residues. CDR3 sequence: CASSLEGTGQGTELFF. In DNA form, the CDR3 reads TGCGCCAGCAGCTTGGAAGGTACGGGACAGGGGACGGAACTGTTTTTT. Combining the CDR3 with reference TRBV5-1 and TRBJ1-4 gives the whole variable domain KAGVTQTPRYLIKTRGQQVTLSCSPISGHRSVSWYQQTPGQGLQFLFEYFSETQRNKGNFPGRFSGRQFSNSRSEMNVSTLELGDSALYLCASSLEGTGQGTELFFGSGTQLSVL.

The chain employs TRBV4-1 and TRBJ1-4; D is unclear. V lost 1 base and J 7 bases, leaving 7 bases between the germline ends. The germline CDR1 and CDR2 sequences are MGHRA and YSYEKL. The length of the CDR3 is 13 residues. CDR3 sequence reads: CASSQVGSEKLFF. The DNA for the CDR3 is TGCGCCAGCAGCCAAGTAGGGAGTGAAAAACTGTTTTTT.

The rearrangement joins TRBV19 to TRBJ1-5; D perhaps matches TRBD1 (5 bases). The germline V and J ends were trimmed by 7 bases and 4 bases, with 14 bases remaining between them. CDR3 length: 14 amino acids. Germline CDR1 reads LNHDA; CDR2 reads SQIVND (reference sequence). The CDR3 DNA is TGTGCCAGTACCACCGTGGGGGGGAATCAGCCCCAGCATTTT. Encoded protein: CASTTVGGNQPQHF.

CDR3: CASSPLVGEKLFF. In nucleotides, the CDR3 is TGTGCCAGCAGCCCCCTGGTCGGGGAAAAACTGTTTTTT. V gene TRBV9 combines with J gene TRBJ1-4; D is uncertain. This CDR3 region has 13 residues. Germline lookup yields CDR1 SGDLS and CDR2 YYNGEE. Trimming took off 4 bases at V and 8 bases at J, with 12 bases between the two ends.

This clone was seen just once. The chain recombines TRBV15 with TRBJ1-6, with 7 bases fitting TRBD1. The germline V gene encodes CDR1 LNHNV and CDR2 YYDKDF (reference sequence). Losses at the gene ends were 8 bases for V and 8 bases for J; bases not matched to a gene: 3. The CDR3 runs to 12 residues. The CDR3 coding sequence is TGTGCCACCCGGGACAGATATTCACCCCTCCACTTT. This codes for CATRDRYSPLHF.

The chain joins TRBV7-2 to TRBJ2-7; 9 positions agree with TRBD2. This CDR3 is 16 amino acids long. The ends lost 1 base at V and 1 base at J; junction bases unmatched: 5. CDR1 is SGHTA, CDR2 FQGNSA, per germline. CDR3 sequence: CASSLEVAGASYEQYF. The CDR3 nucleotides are TGTGCCAGCAGCTTAGAGGTAGCGGGGGCTTCCTACGAGCAGTACTTC.

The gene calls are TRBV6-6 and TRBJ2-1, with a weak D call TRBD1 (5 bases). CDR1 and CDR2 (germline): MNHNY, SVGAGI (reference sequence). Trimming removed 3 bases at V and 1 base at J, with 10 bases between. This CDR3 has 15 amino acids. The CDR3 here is CASSYGRASYNEQFF. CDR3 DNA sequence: TGTGCCAGCAGTTATGGCAGGGCTTCCTACAATGAGCAGTTCTTC.

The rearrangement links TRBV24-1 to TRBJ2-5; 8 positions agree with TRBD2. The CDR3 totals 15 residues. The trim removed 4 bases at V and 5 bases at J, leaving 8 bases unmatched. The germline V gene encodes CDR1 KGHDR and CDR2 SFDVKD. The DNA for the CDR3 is TGTGCCACCAGTGACGGGAGGGCCCTGACGGAGACCCAGTACTTC. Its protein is CATSDGRALTETQYF.

This chain's CDR3 is CASSRVSDTQYF. CDR3 nucleotide sequence: TGTGCCAGCAGCCGAGTTTCAGATACGCAGTATTTT. V and J are TRBV9 and TRBJ2-3, with D hard to call. Trimming left V 4 bases short and J 4 bases short, with 7 bases between. The CDR3 totals 12 residues. The germline V gene encodes CDR1 SGDLS and CDR2 YYNGEE.

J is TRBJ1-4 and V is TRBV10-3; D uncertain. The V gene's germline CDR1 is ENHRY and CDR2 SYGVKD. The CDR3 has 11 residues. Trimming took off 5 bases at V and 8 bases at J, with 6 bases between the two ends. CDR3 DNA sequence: TGTGCCATCAGTCCGGGGGAAAAACTGTTTTTT. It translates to CAISPGEKLFF.